Listed here are 8 T cell receptor beta chains from one sample, sequenced in a study of cytomegalovirus exposure and HLA in healthy donors. With 60 Vbeta and 13 Jbeta primers, the PCR was carried out. Some clones are missing from TCRdb's copy, which holds only in-frame ones; the method was immunoSEQ multiplex PCR. The sample has over 50,000 clones, 89% seen once. What was sequenced was PBMCs. The receptors were gathered from a man aged 25 to 40 in good health and CMV-seropositive.

The genes are TRBV19 and TRBJ1-5; 7 bases are a match to TRBD1. V trimming: 6 bases; J trimming: 5 bases; junction bases outside the gene matches: 4. The germline V gene encodes CDR1 LNHDA and CDR2 SQIVND (reference sequence). The CDR3 has 13 amino acids. The DNA of the CDR3 is TGTGCCAGTAGGGGACAGTTTGATCAGCCCCAGCATTTT. It encodes CASRGQFDQPQHF.

The chain couples TRBV6-7 to TRBJ1-1; TRBD1 is a possible D gene (6 bases). TRBV6-7 is placed among ORFs of uncertain function. Between the trimmed V and J ends, which lost 6 bases and 0 bases, there was a span of 20 bases. The CDR3 loop spans 17 amino acids. The CDR3 DNA reads TGTGCCAGCAGCCTCCAGGACAGTCGTCACATGAACACTGAAGCTTTCTTT. It specifies CASSLQDSRHMNTEAFF.

A word on this clone: Other DNA sequences in the sample encode the same CDR3. CDR3 sequence reads: CSVGTGGEKLFF. DNA of the CDR3: TGCAGCGTGGGGACAGGTGGAGAAAAACTGTTTTTT. The chain uses TRBV29-1 and TRBJ1-4; the match to TRBD1 covers 8 bases. CDR1 is SQVTM and CDR2 is ANQGSEA in the germline V gene. After removal of 6 bases from V and 8 bases from J, the junction contained 5 bases not matched to a gene. The CDR3 has 12 residues. Full variable domain (rest looked up from reference TRBV29-1 and TRBJ1-4): SAVISQKPSRDICQRGTSLTIQCQVDSQVTMMFWYRQQPGQSLTLIATANQGSEATYESGFVIDKFPISRPNLTFSTLTVSNMSPEDSSIYLCSVGTGGEKLFFGSGTQLSVL.

This chain connects TRBV4-1 to TRBJ2-1; TRBD2 matches 7 bases. Germline CDR1 is MGHRA and CDR2 is YSYEKL. The CDR3 has 17 amino acids. V shed 0 bases and J 8 bases; nucleotides not matched to a gene: 13. Here the CDR3 DNA reads TGCGCCAGCAGCCAAGATCCCCCCGGCGGGAGTATCCATGAGCAGTTCTTC. Its protein product is CASSQDPPGGSIHEQFF.

This clone has only a few counts. V gene TRBV2 combines with J gene TRBJ1-5, with D tentatively TRBD1 (5 bases). Germline values: CDR1 SNHLY, CDR2 FYNNEI. The V gene lost 0 bases and the J gene lost 6 bases, with 9 bases spanning the gap. The CDR3 has 14 residues. The DNA of the CDR3 is TGTGCCAGCAGTGAAGCCCAGGGAGGTCAGCCCCAGCATTTT. This codes for CASSEAQGGQPQHF.

The gene calls are TRBV10-2 and TRBJ2-2; 9 nucleotides agree with TRBD1. The CDR3 extends over 13 amino acids. J was trimmed by 7 bases and V by 8 bases; bases with no gene match: 5. The germline V gene encodes CDR1 WSHSY and CDR2 SAAADI. CDR3: CASCTGGLGELFF. The CDR3 DNA reads TGCGCCAGCTGTACAGGGGGCCTCGGGGAGCTGTTTTTT.

The chain carries TRBV6-1 and TRBJ1-1, with TRBD1 as a possible D gene (5 bases). Germline assignment: CDR1 MNHNS and CDR2 SASEGT. V shed 5 bases and J shed 4 bases, with 14 bases lying between them. The CDR3 sequence is 14 residues long. The CDR3 reads CASSREGTGTEAFF. DNA of the CDR3: TGTGCCAGCAGTAGGGAGGGGACGGGCACTGAAGCTTTCTTT.

The chain uses TRBV18 and TRBJ2-5; TRBD2 agrees at 13 bases. The assigned J gene may be wrong: the sequence end matches TRBJ2-7 better. Germline lookup yields CDR1 KGHSH and CDR2 LQKENI. The CDR3 covers 15 residues. The CDR3 nucleotides are TGTGCCAGCTCACCTGGACTAGCGGGAGCTTACGAGCAGTACTTC. This sequence encodes CASSPGLAGAYEQYF.